What follows is one T cell receptor (beta chain) and its context. Its antigen remains unknown. TCRdb's copy holds only in-frame clones and misses some; the assay was immunoSEQ multiplex PCR. The sample lists 6,400 or so clones, under 85% occurring once. This sample stems from a study of T cell repertoires in ileal Crohn's disease. About the research overall: At surgery, 35% to 40% of patients smoked, with median disease duration around 8 years. Surgery for a complication: stricturing in approximately 60%, penetrating in about 39%. Biopsies of inflamed ileum from the surgical specimen form M0 samples.

Study-level findings and limits: Clonal expansions were more frequent in active smokers than non-smokers at surgery.

Time point described: inflamed ileum from the surgical specimen. The germline V and J ends were trimmed by 7 bases and 2 bases, with 17 bases remaining between them. The length of the CDR3 is 14 residues. Germline V gene sequence: CDR1 GTSNPN, CDR2 SVGIG (reference sequence). The sequencing input was ileal tissue. The V and J genes are TRBV30 and TRBJ1-2; possible D gene TRBD1, 5 bases. The TCR comes from an adult with Crohn's disease. The CDR3 sequence is CASIRGAGNYGYTF. For the CDR3, the DNA is TGTGCCTCAATAAGGGGTGCAGGGAACTATGGCTACACCTTC.